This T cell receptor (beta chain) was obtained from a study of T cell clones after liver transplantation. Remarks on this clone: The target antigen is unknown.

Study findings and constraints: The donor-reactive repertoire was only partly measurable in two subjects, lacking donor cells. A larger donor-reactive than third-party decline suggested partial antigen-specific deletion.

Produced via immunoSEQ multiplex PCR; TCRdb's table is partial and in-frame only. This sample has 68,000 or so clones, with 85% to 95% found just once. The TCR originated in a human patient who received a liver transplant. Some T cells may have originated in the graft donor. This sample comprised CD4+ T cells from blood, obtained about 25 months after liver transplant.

For the CDR3, the DNA is TGTGCCAGCAGTGATCAATACGAGCAGTACTTC. Amino acid sequence: CASSDQYEQYF. V usage is TRBV28 and J usage is TRBJ2-7; D is unclear. Germline V gene lookup returns CDR1 MDHEN and CDR2 SYDVKM. There are 11 residues in the CDR3. Trimming cost V 5 bases and J 4 bases, with 6 bases left between them.